Each of the 30 T cell receptor beta chains below was sequenced from the same sample in a study of T cell responses to AZD1222 COVID-19 vaccine. Profiled with immunoSEQ multiplex PCR; TCRdb holds only in-frame clones, not every one. There are some 54,000 clones in the sample; around 89% occur only once, and under 2% lies in the top ten. Sequences were derived from peripheral blood, sampled on day 0 of AZD1222 vaccination. The receptors here all came from an adult in good health.

The chain couples TRBV6-5 to TRBJ1-1; D possibly corresponds to TRBD1 (6 bases). The CDR3 runs to 15 residues. The V and J ends lost 4 bases and 1 base respectively, with 13 bases between them. Germline V gene data show CDR1 as MNHEY and CDR2 as SVGAGI. The CDR3: CASSFWTVRNTEAFF. DNA for the CDR3: TGTGCCAGCAGTTTCTGGACAGTCAGGAACACTGAAGCTTTCTTT.

This clone has a single count. The chain is built from TRBV11-1 and TRBJ2-7; 10 nucleotides align to TRBD1. CDR3 length equals 15 residues. Trimming took 5 bases from V and 4 from J; bases not matched to a gene: 8. Germline CDR1 is SGHAT and CDR2 is FQDESV (reference sequence). CDR3 DNA sequence: TGTGCCAGCAGCCGGCCGGGACAGGGGTTGTACGAGCAGTACTTC. As protein: CASSRPGQGLYEQYF.

The chain combines TRBV19 with TRBJ2-1, with D unclear. V lost 4 bases and J lost 5, with 3 bases in between. The length of the CDR3 is 11 residues. Germline V CDR1 and CDR2: LNHDA, SQIVND (reference sequence). The CDR3 coding sequence is TGTGCCAGTAGTACCCACAATGAGCAGTTCTTC. Its translation: CASSTHNEQFF.

The chain uses TRBV5-1 and TRBJ2-1; no clear D gene. CDR3 length equals 11 residues. Germline CDR1 reads SGHRS; CDR2 reads YFSETQ. The germline V and J ends were trimmed by 4 bases and 9 bases, with 8 bases remaining between them. CDR3 sequence (DNA): TGCGCCAGCAGCCAGACTGGTGAGCAGTTCTTC. Translated, it gives CASSQTGEQFF.

The rearrangement uses TRBV6-5 and TRBJ2-7; 14 bases agree with TRBD2. V lost 6 bases to trimming and J lost 7 bases; unmatched junction nucleotides: 8. The CDR3 has 15 residues. The germline V gene has CDR1 MNHEY and CDR2 SVGAGI. In DNA form, the CDR3 reads TGTGCCAGCAGCACGGGACTAGCGGGAGTTGATGAGCAGTACTTC. Its translation is CASSTGLAGVDEQYF.

V is TRBV7-3 and J is TRBJ2-1, with D maybe TRBD2 (7 bases). Germline V gene lookup returns CDR1 SGHTA and CDR2 FQGTGA. V was trimmed by 1 base and J by 9 bases, leaving 10 bases between them. The CDR3 consists of 13 residues. The CDR3 is CASSLMGGGEQFF. The DNA for the CDR3 is TGTGCCAGCAGCTTAATGGGAGGGGGTGAGCAGTTCTTC.

V is TRBV11-2 and J is TRBJ2-7, with D possibly TRBD2 on 5 matching bases. CDR1 and CDR2 (germline): SGHAT, FQNNGV. V lost 1 base, J lost 3 bases, and 10 bases lay in between. The CDR3 loop spans 14 amino acids. The CDR3 loop reads CASSLGLPVYEQYF. The CDR3 nucleotides read TGTGCCAGCAGCTTAGGACTACCCGTCTACGAGCAGTACTTC.

This chain uses TRBV7-8 with TRBJ1-4; 8 bases match TRBD1. Trimming cost V 2 bases and J 8 bases; bases outside gene matches: 10. CDR1 is SGHVS, CDR2 FQNEAQ, per germline. This CDR3 contains 16 residues. CDR3 amino acids: CASSLQLQGAKEKLFF. CDR3 coding DNA: TGTGCCAGCAGCTTACAACTCCAGGGGGCGAAAGAAAAACTGTTTTTT.

The V and J genes are TRBV2 and TRBJ2-2; D call uncertain. Looked up from germline, CDR1 is SNHLY and CDR2 is FYNNEI. This CDR3 spans 17 amino acids. Deletions cut 5 bases from V and 0 bases from J, with 16 bases between. The CDR3 protein is CASSPAVWGANTGELFF. The CDR3 DNA follows: TGTGCCAGCAGTCCCGCGGTTTGGGGTGCGAACACCGGGGAGCTGTTTTTT.

The chain carries TRBV3-1 (or the pseudogene TRBV3-2) and TRBJ2-7; 8 nucleotides match TRBD2. Germline V gene sequence: CDR1 LGHDT, CDR2 YNNKEL (reference sequence). CDR3 length: 15 residues. After removal of 2 bases from V and 3 bases from J, the junction contained 6 bases not matched to a gene. CDR3 in DNA: TGTGCCAGCAGCCAAAACGGGAGGGCCTTCTACGAGCAGTACTTC. Translating it yields CASSQNGRAFYEQYF.

The genes are TRBV7-8 and TRBJ2-7, with 7 bases matching TRBD2. Losses at the gene ends were 5 bases for V and 4 bases for J; bases not matched to a gene: 11. Per the germline V gene, CDR1 is SGHVS and CDR2 is FQNEAQ. This CDR3 comprises 15 residues. CDR3 coding DNA: TGTGCCAGCAGCCTCGGACTAGGAGGGGTGTACGAGCAGTACTTC. It encodes CASSLGLGGVYEQYF.

This chain uses TRBV24-1 with TRBJ2-5; D gene unclear. Trimming pared 3 bases from V and 3 bases from J, leaving 7 bases between. CDR1 is KGHDR, CDR2 SFDVKD, per germline. CDR3 length equals 13 residues. The CDR3 DNA is TGTGCCACCAGTGATCTTCAGAAAGAGACCCAGTACTTC. As protein: CATSDLQKETQYF.

The CDR3, as DNA: TGCGCCAGCAGCGCCCTGGAAGGTGAGCAGTTCTTC. This sequence encodes CASSALEGEQFF. The chain couples TRBV5-1 to TRBJ2-1; D is ambiguous. CDR1 and CDR2 (germline): SGHRS, YFSETQ. The CDR3 has 12 amino acids. Trimming removed 4 bases at V and 9 bases at J, with 11 bases between.

The chain recombines TRBV2 with TRBJ1-2, with D tentatively TRBD1 (6 bases). Per germline, CDR1 SNHLY and CDR2 FYNNEI. CDR3 length: 13 residues. V lost 0 bases, J lost 8 bases, and 10 bases lay in between. For the CDR3, the DNA is TGTGCCAGCAGTGAAGCCAGGGGAAGAGGCTACACCTTC. This encodes CASSEARGRGYTF.

The gene calls are TRBV7-2 and TRBJ1-5; D remains ambiguous. Trimming removed 5 bases from V and 3 bases from J, with 11 bases in between. This CDR3 is 14 amino acids long. Germline CDR1 SGHTA, CDR2 FQGNSA. The CDR3 protein is CASSIGRINQPQHF. The DNA of the CDR3 is TGTGCCAGCAGCATCGGGCGGATCAATCAGCCCCAGCATTTT.

V gene TRBV21-1 combines with J gene TRBJ2-2; the D call in the table, TRBD2, was not verified against the DNA. TRBV21-1 is recorded as a pseudogene. The CDR3 runs 19 residues. In nucleotides, the CDR3 is TGTGCCAGCAGCAAAGCGGACGGACTAGCGGGTAGTGGAACCGGGGAGCTGTTTTTT. Encoded protein: CASSKADGLAGSGTGELFF.

V gene TRBV2 combines with J gene TRBJ2-7; D possibly corresponds to TRBD2 (6 bases). Deletions cut 7 bases from V and 3 bases from J, with 10 bases between. The germline V gene has CDR1 SNHLY and CDR2 FYNNEI. CDR3 length: 12 residues. The CDR3 is CASTRGNYEQYF. The CDR3 bases are TGTGCCAGCACCCGCGGGAACTACGAGCAGTACTTC.

This chain connects TRBV15 to TRBJ2-4; TRBD2 agrees at 8 bases. V lost 1 base and J lost 7; bases outside the gene matches: 9. CDR1 and CDR2 from the germline V gene are LNHNV and YYDKDF (reference sequence). The CDR3 consists of 16 residues. The CDR3 nucleotides are TGTGCCACCAGCAGAGGAACGGGAGGGCCGGGGAACATTCAGTACTTC. It specifies CATSRGTGGPGNIQYF.

This sequence joins TRBV6-5 and TRBJ1-3; D is perhaps TRBD1 (5 bases). The CDR3 contains 16 residues. V lost 0 bases to trimming and J lost 0 bases, with 9 bases between them. Germline loops: CDR1 MNHEY, CDR2 SVGAGI. Here the CDR3 DNA reads TGTGCCAGCAGTTACTCTCCAGGGACCTCTGGAAACACCATATATTTT. It encodes CASSYSPGTSGNTIYF.

This chain joins TRBV7-2 and TRBJ1-5; 9 bases are a match to TRBD1. The V segment lost 5 bases and the J segment 2 bases; nucleotides outside the gene matches: 7. From germline, CDR1 is SGHTA and CDR2 FQGNSA. The length of the CDR3 is 16 residues. This chain's CDR3 is CASSPQGQGRNQPQHF. The CDR3 coding sequence is TGTGCCAGCAGCCCCCAGGGACAGGGTCGCAATCAGCCCCAGCATTTT.

This clone was seen a single time. This sequence joins TRBV2 and TRBJ2-2; 8 bases match TRBD1. The CDR3 contains 12 residues. V dropped 8 bases and J dropped 7; count of bases not matched to a gene: 3. Germline V gene sequence: CDR1 SNHLY, CDR2 FYNNEI. CDR3 coding DNA: TGTGCCAGCGGTACAGGGGGCGGGGAGCTGTTTTTT. It encodes CASGTGGGELFF.

V is TRBV11-2 and J is TRBJ1-6; the D gene is possibly TRBD1 (5 bases). V shed 0 bases and J shed 10 bases, with 7 bases lying between them. From germline, CDR1 is SGHAT and CDR2 FQNNGV. The CDR3 is made up of 13 amino acids. CDR3 DNA sequence: TGTGCCAGCAGCTTAGAGGGGCGGTCACCCCTCCACTTT. Residues: CASSLEGRSPLHF.

This chain connects TRBV7-6 to TRBJ1-1; 7 positions match TRBD1. The CDR3 is made up of 15 amino acids. Germline lookup yields CDR1 SGHVS and CDR2 FNYEAQ. With V trimmed by 0 bases and J by 2 bases, 3 bases remained unmatched. CDR3 region: CASSLAAGGNTEAFF. For the CDR3, the DNA is TGTGCCAGCAGCTTAGCGGCAGGGGGTAACACTGAAGCTTTCTTT.

The rearrangement links TRBV27 to TRBJ2-1; the match to TRBD1 covers 7 bases. This CDR3 contains 16 residues. CDR1 is MNHEY, CDR2 SMNVEV, per germline (reference sequence). V dropped 5 bases and J dropped 4; count of bases not matched to a gene: 11. The CDR3 DNA reads as TGTGCCAGCAGTCCAAACAGGGGTCGGTCATACAATGAGCAGTTCTTC. This translates into CASSPNRGRSYNEQFF.

The CDR3 nucleotides are TGTGCCAGCAGCCAAGTTGTGGGGGGGACTGAAGCTTTCTTT. It translates to CASSQVVGGTEAFF. This rearrangement joins TRBV14 to TRBJ1-1, with D tentatively TRBD1 (5 bases). The germline V gene has CDR1 SGHDN and CDR2 FVKESK. The CDR3 sequence is 14 residues long. V was clipped by 1 base and J by 5 bases, with 11 bases between them.

The rearrangement uses TRBV30 and TRBJ1-1; D not certain. V lost 5 bases and J 3 bases, leaving 13 bases between the germline ends. The CDR3 runs to 13 residues. The V gene's germline CDR1 is GTSNPN and CDR2 SVGIG (reference sequence). CDR3 coding DNA: TGTGCCTGGGTAGCAGCCGGATACACTGAAGCTTTCTTT. As protein: CAWVAAGYTEAFF.

This chain uses TRBV28 with TRBJ2-5; D is uncertain. V was shortened by 5 bases and J by 7 bases, with 11 bases between the two germline ends. Germline V lookup: CDR1 MDHEN, CDR2 SYDVKM. The CDR3 has 12 amino acids. The DNA for the CDR3 is TGTGCCAGCAGTCTAACCTATGGGACCCAGTACTTC. Protein sequence: CASSLTYGTQYF.

V usage is TRBV7-2 and J usage is TRBJ2-7; maybe TRBD1 (5 bases). This CDR3 is built from 16 residues. The V end was cut by 1 base, the J end by 7 bases, with 20 bases between. The V gene's germline CDR1 is SGHTA and CDR2 FQGNSA. CDR3 residues: CASSLGLGPGLREQYF. Here the CDR3 DNA reads TGTGCCAGCAGCTTAGGGCTGGGGCCAGGTTTGCGGGAGCAGTACTTC.

CDR3 nucleotide sequence: TGCAGTGCTAGTCGGCGGTCTAACACTGAAGCTTTCTTT. Translating gives CSASRRSNTEAFF. The J gene is TRBJ1-1, the V gene TRBV20-1; no firm D call. Looked up from germline, CDR1 is DFQATT and CDR2 is SNEGSKA (reference sequence). Trimming pared 3 bases from V and 2 bases from J, leaving 10 bases between. The CDR3 sequence is 13 residues long.

The rearrangement uses TRBV19 and TRBJ1-3; 8 bases match TRBD1. V shed 6 bases, J shed 3 bases, and the junction held 1 base outside the gene matches. The germline V gene encodes CDR1 LNHDA and CDR2 SQIVND (reference sequence). This CDR3 spans 13 amino acids. The CDR3 reads CASSGQGGNTIYF. CDR3 DNA sequence: TGTGCCAGTAGCGGACAGGGTGGAAACACCATATATTTT.